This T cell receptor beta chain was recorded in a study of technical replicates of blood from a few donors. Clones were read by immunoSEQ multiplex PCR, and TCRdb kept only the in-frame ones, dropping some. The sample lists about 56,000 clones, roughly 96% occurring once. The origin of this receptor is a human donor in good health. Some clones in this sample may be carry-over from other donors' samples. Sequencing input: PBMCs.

Written as DNA, the CDR3 is TGTGCCAGCAGCTTCGACAAGAAGAACTCTGGAAACACCATATATTTT. Amino acids: CASSFDKKNSGNTIYF. The genes are TRBV11-1 and TRBJ1-3; the D is unclear. The CDR3 runs 16 residues. Trimming shortened V by 3 bases and J by 0 bases, and 12 bases separated the two germline ends. The V gene's germline CDR1 is SGHAT and CDR2 FQDESV (reference sequence).